The 7 T cell receptor beta chains listed next were all sequenced from one sample in a study of monozygotic twins with inflammatory bowel disease. TCRdb re-called the 5' RACE reads; every CDR3 protein appears as one record, without DNA. Listed are about 160,000 distinct CDR3 sequences; roughly 2.6% falls within the top ten. Material for sequencing was blood. The receptors were sampled from a human donor with ulcerative colitis or Crohn's disease, or a healthy co-twin of an affected twin (not recorded which).

This rearrangement joins TRBV7-3 to TRBJ2-5; TCRdb picks TRBD2, but there is no DNA to check that call. This CDR3 contains 17 residues. The germline V gene encodes CDR1 SGHTA and CDR2 FQGTGA. The CDR3 reads CASSPGGAGGRQETQYF.

The J gene is TRBJ1-1, the V gene TRBV5-1; TCRdb indicates TRBD1, and absent DNA this call remains unverified. Per germline, CDR1 SGHRS and CDR2 YFSETQ. The CDR3 totals 16 residues. The CDR3 sequence is CASSLRDDRVYTEAFF.

V is TRBV7-3 and J is TRBJ2-1; TCRdb names TRBD1, which stays unverified in the absence of DNA. This CDR3 region has 17 residues. Looked up from germline, CDR1 is SGHTA and CDR2 is FQGTGA. CDR3 protein: CASSLGTPYSSYNEQFF.

The chain is built from TRBV29-1 and TRBJ2-3; TCRdb lists TRBD2, though no DNA is available to test this call. CDR1 is SQVTM, CDR2 ANQGSEA, per germline. This CDR3 region has 15 residues. The CDR3 sequence: CSVEALADITDTQYF.

The gene calls are TRBV21-1 and TRBJ2-7; TCRdb gives TRBD2 as the D gene, but with no DNA this cannot be confirmed. TRBV21-1 is flagged as a pseudogene. The CDR3 consists of 16 residues. CDR3 protein: CASSKGETSDSYEQYF.

The chain couples TRBV20-1 to TRBJ1-6; the TCRdb D gene call, TRBD1, has no DNA to confirm it. Per germline, CDR1 DFQATT and CDR2 SNEGSKA (reference sequence). CDR3 size: 14 residues. The CDR3 spells CSAREGTGFSPLHF.

The chain uses TRBV19 and TRBJ2-3; absent DNA, TCRdb's TRBD1 call cannot be checked. The V gene's germline CDR1 is LNHDA and CDR2 SQIVND (reference sequence). The CDR3 has 15 amino acids. CDR3 region: CASSVDRASTDTQYF.